This T cell receptor beta chain originates from a study of blood T cell repertoires in COVID-19. Study context: Samples came from the United States, Italy and Spain, spanning acute and convalescent COVID-19. Nucleic acid was either cDNA or gDNA, and it came from T cells, B-cell-depleted T cells, or PBMCs.

Authors' analysis steps: Amplified reference gene primers provided the basis for estimating nucleated cell counts. TCRdb keeps only in-frame clones here, not all; method: immunoSEQ multiplex PCR. From that table come the V and J calls and clone size; the DNA was used to work out D and trimming. The sample lists more than 45,000 clones; 85% to 90% were seen once. This CDR3 has 14 amino acids. Germline V CDR1 and CDR2: SGHRS, YFSETQ. V lost 8 bases to trimming and J lost 1 base, with 13 bases between them. Sequences were obtained from peripheral blood. The chain carries TRBV5-1 and TRBJ2-1; perhaps TRBD2 as D (6 bases). The source is a human donor in a cohort sampled during active COVID-19. For the CDR3, the DNA is TGCGCCAGTGGGAGGACGGAGTCCTACAATGAGCAGTTCTTC. Encoded protein: CASGRTESYNEQFF. Together with reference TRBV5-1 and TRBJ2-1, the CDR3 gives the full variable domain: KAGVTQTPRYLIKTRGQQVTLSCSPISGHRSVSWYQQTPGQGLQFLFEYFSETQRNKGNFPGRFSGRQFSNSRSEMNVSTLELGDSALYLCASGRTESYNEQFFGPGTRLTVL.